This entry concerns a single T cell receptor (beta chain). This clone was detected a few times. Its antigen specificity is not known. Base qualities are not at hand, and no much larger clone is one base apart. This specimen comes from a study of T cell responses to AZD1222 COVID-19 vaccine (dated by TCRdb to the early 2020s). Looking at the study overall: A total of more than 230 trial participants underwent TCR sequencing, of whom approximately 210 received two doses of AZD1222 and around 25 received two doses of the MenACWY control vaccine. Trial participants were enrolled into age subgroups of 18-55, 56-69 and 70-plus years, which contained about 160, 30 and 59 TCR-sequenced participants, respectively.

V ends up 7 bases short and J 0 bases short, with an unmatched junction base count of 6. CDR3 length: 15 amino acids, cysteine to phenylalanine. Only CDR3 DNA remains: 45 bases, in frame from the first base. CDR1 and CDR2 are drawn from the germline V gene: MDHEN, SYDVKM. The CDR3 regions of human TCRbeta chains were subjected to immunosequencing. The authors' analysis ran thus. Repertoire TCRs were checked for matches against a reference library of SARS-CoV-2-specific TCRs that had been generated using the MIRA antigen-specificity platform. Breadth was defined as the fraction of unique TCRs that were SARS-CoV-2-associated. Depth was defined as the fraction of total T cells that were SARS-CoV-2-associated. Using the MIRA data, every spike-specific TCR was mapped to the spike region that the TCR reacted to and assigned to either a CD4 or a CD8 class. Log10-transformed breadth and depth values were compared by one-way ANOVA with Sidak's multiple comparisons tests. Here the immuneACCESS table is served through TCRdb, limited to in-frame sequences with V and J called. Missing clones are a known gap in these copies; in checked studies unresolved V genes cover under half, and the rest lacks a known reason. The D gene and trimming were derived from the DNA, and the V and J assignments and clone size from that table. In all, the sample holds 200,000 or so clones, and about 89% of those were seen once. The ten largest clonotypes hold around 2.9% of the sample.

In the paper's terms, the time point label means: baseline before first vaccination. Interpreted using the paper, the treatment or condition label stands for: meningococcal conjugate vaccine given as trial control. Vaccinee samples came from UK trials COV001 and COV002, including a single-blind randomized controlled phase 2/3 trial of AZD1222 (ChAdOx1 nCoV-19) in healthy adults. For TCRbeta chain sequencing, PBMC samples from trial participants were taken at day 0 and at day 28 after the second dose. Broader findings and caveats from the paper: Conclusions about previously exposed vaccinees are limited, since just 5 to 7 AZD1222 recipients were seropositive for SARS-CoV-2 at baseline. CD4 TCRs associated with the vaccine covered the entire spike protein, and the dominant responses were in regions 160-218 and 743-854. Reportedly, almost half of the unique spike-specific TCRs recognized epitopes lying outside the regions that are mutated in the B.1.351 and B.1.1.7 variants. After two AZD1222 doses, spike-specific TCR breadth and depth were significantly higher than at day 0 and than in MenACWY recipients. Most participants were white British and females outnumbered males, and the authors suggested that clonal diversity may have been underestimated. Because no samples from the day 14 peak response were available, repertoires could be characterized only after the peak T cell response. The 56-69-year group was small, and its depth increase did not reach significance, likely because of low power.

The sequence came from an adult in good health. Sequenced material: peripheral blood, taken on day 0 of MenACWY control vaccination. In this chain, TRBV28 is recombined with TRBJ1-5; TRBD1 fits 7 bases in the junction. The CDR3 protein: CASIIRGISNQPQHF. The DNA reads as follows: TGTGCCAGCATCATCAGGGGGATTAGCAATCAGCCCCAGCATTTT.